This T cell receptor (beta chain) was obtained from a study of cytomegalovirus exposure and HLA in healthy donors. Germline V gene sequence: CDR1 SGHRS, CDR2 YFSETQ. This CDR3 has 17 residues. With 3 bases clipped from V and 2 bases from J, the junction kept 5 bases outside the gene matches. The study ran its PCR with 60 Vbeta and 13 Jbeta primers. Method: immunoSEQ multiplex PCR; TCRdb's copy keeps in-frame clones and lacks some. Of 80,000 to 90,000 clones listed, roughly 79% are singletons. The chain carries TRBV5-1 and TRBJ2-3, with 14 positions matching TRBD2. Sequencing was done on a sample of PBMCs. The sequence was collected from a woman younger than 45 in good health and CMV-seronegative. The CDR3 here is CASSSPTSGRATDTQYF. The CDR3 bases are TGCGCCAGCAGCTCGCCGACTAGCGGGAGGGCCACAGATACGCAGTATTTT.